Below, 32 T cell receptor beta chains from the same sample are listed, as sequenced in a study of T cell responses to AZD1222 COVID-19 vaccine. Assay used: immunoSEQ multiplex PCR; TCRdb lists only in-frame clones, some missing. The table includes hundreds of thousands of clones, roughly 91% detected once. This material consisted of peripheral blood, taken on day 0 of MenACWY control vaccination. Every receptor here comes from an adult in good health.

The chain recombines TRBV27 with TRBJ1-1; D is undetermined. Germline V gives CDR1 MNHEY, CDR2 SMNVEV (reference sequence). Trimming took 7 bases from V and 7 from J, leaving 10 bases between them. This CDR3 has 11 residues. CDR3: CASTLSDEAFF. CDR3 coding DNA: TGTGCCAGCACCCTATCAGATGAAGCTTTCTTT.

This clone is medium-sized within its sample. The rearrangement uses TRBV6-2 or TRBV6-3 and TRBJ1-5; 7 bases are a match to TRBD1. The germline gives CDR1 MNHEY, CDR2 SVGEGT. The J segment lost 6 bases and the V segment lost 5 bases, leaving 7 bases of the junction unmatched. The CDR3 runs 14 residues. The CDR3 DNA reads as TGTGCCAGCAGTCAGTTACCAGGGGGTCAGCCCCAGCATTTT. Its protein product is CASSQLPGGQPQHF.

This rearrangement joins TRBV5-1 to TRBJ2-7; unclear D gene. The germline V gene encodes CDR1 SGHRS and CDR2 YFSETQ. The CDR3 sequence is 15 residues long. The V end was cut by 4 bases, the J end by 7 bases, with 21 bases between. Written as DNA, the CDR3 is TGCGCCAGCAGCCCCCACCGCCAGCAGAGACGGGAGCAGTACTTC. Residues: CASSPHRQQRREQYF.

The gene calls are TRBV5-1 and TRBJ1-5; possible D gene TRBD1, 6 bases. Germline CDR1 is SGHRS and CDR2 is YFSETQ. The CDR3 totals 14 residues. Trimming removed 4 bases from V and 8 bases from J, with 16 bases in between. The DNA of the CDR3 is TGCGCCAGCAGCACCGGGACACAAACGGAGCCCCAGCATTTT. Translation: CASSTGTQTEPQHF. The complete variable domain, with remaining parts taken from reference TRBV5-1 and TRBJ1-5, reads KAGVTQTPRYLIKTRGQQVTLSCSPISGHRSVSWYQQTPGQGLQFLFEYFSETQRNKGNFPGRFSGRQFSNSRSEMNVSTLELGDSALYLCASSTGTQTEPQHFGDGTRLSIL.

The V gene is TRBV4-3, the J gene TRBJ2-3; D gene ambiguous. V lost 5 bases to trimming and J lost 0 bases, with 12 bases between them. The CDR3 sequence is 15 residues long. The germline CDR1 and CDR2 sequences are LGHNA and YSLEER. This chain's CDR3 is CASSTRHTSTDTQYF. CDR3 DNA: TGCGCCAGCAGCACCCGACACACTAGCACAGATACGCAGTATTTT.

The chain couples TRBV2 to TRBJ2-5, with D maybe TRBD2 (6 bases). From germline, CDR1 is SNHLY and CDR2 FYNNEI. This CDR3 region has 11 residues. V dropped 6 bases and J dropped 4 bases, with 6 bases sitting between them. DNA of the CDR3: TGTGCCAGCAGCGGGGGAGAGACCCAGTACTTC. It encodes CASSGGETQYF.

The rearrangement links TRBV3-1 (or the pseudogene TRBV3-2) to TRBJ1-4; 7 bases fit TRBD1. This CDR3 is built from 15 residues. The trim removed 1 base at V and 8 bases at J, leaving 7 bases unmatched. CDR1 is LGHDT and CDR2 is YNNKEL in the germline V gene (reference sequence). As DNA, the CDR3 is TGTGCCAGCAGCCAAGCATCGGGACAGCGAGAAAAACTGTTTTTT. Encoded protein: CASSQASGQREKLFF.

This clone is a singleton in its sample. The chain carries TRBV6-1 and TRBJ1-1, with D hard to call. Between the trimmed V and J ends, which lost 0 bases and 11 bases, there was a span of 13 bases. The CDR3 has 13 residues. Germline CDR1 MNHNS, CDR2 SASEGT. CDR3 residues: CASSEALRTAAFF. The CDR3 DNA reads TGTGCCAGCAGTGAAGCGCTAAGGACCGCGGCTTTCTTT.

The chain links TRBV21-1 to TRBJ1-5; no check of the table's D call, TRBD1, against the DNA was made. TRBV21-1 constitutes a pseudogene. The CDR3 loop spans 18 amino acids. CDR3 amino acids: CASSDDTSGGWSNQPQHF. The CDR3 region has the DNA TGTGCCAGCAGTGATGATACATCAGGGGGTTGGAGCAATCAGCCCCAGCATTTT.

The rearrangement links TRBV18 to TRBJ1-1, with 8 bases matching TRBD1. The V and J ends lost 8 bases and 2 bases, in that order; junction bases with no gene match: 10. There are 15 residues in the CDR3. The germline V gene has CDR1 KGHSH and CDR2 LQKENI. CDR3: CASTTETGANTEAFF. CDR3 nucleotides: TGTGCCAGCACGACCGAGACAGGGGCTAACACTGAAGCTTTCTTT.

The genes are TRBV5-3 and TRBJ1-2; D is uncertain. TRBV5-3 is flagged as an ORF with uncertain function. With 6 bases removed from V and 8 bases from J, the gap between germline ends came to 17 bases. The CDR3 loop spans 13 amino acids. Here the CDR3 reads CARKVREVGGYTF. CDR3 DNA: TGTGCCAGAAAAGTAAGGGAGGTCGGAGGCTACACCTTC.

V and J are TRBV19 and TRBJ2-1; a possible D gene is TRBD2 (5 bases). The germline V gene encodes CDR1 LNHDA and CDR2 SQIVND (reference sequence). Trimming shortened V by 9 bases and J by 8 bases, and 17 bases separated the two germline ends. The CDR3 is 13 amino acids. CDR3 amino acids: CASSPVGRDEQFF. CDR3 in DNA: TGTGCCAGCTCCCCCGTTGGGCGGGATGAGCAGTTCTTC.

This chain links TRBV7-2 with TRBJ2-7; no clear D. The CDR3 loop spans 12 amino acids. With 3 bases removed from V and 2 bases from J, the gap between germline ends came to 5 bases. The germline gives CDR1 SGHTA, CDR2 FQGNSA. The CDR3 protein is CASSLTAYEQYF. CDR3 bases: TGTGCCAGCAGCTTGACCGCCTACGAGCAGTACTTC.

CDR3 bases: TGCGCCAGCAGCCAGATCGATCTCGTATCCACAGATACGCAGTATTTT. It translates to CASSQIDLVSTDTQYF. This chain uses TRBV4-1 with TRBJ2-3; D is unclear. Germline CDR1 is MGHRA and CDR2 is YSYEKL. This CDR3 has 16 residues. V lost 3 bases and J lost 2, with 15 bases in between.

The rearrangement uses TRBV7-9 and TRBJ1-2; maybe TRBD1 (6 bases). This CDR3 contains 14 residues. V was pared by 1 base and J by 4 bases, with 10 bases between. Germline V gene lookup returns CDR1 SEHNR and CDR2 FQNEAQ (reference sequence). The CDR3 nucleotides read TGTGCCAGCAGCTTAGAACAGGGTGTCTATGGCTACACCTTC. Translating gives CASSLEQGVYGYTF.

Here the CDR3 reads CASSDGQLNTEAFF. CDR3 coding DNA: TGTGCCAGCAGTGACGGACAGCTGAACACTGAAGCTTTCTTT. The genes are TRBV6-2 or TRBV6-3 and TRBJ1-1, with a tentative D call TRBD1 (6 bases). Germline V CDR1 and CDR2: MNHEY, SVGEGT. This CDR3 comprises 14 residues. The V end was cut by 5 bases, the J end by 0 bases, with 10 bases between.

The rearrangement joins TRBV3-1 (or the pseudogene TRBV3-2) to TRBJ1-2; 7 nucleotides line up with TRBD1. The CDR3 runs to 14 residues. J lost 8 bases, V lost 6 bases, and 12 bases had no gene match. The germline CDR1 and CDR2 sequences are LGHDT and YNNKEL (reference sequence). The CDR3 protein is CASSRTGPGGGYTF. In DNA, the CDR3 is TGTGCCAGCAGTCGGACAGGACCAGGAGGGGGCTACACCTTC.

This chain uses TRBV11-3 with TRBJ1-1, with TRBD1 as a possible D gene (6 bases). This CDR3 is built from 13 residues. V was clipped by 2 bases and J by 6 bases, with 10 bases between them. In germline, CDR1 is SGHNT, CDR2 YENEEA. The chain's CDR3 is CASSLNRVSEAFF. The CDR3 DNA is TGTGCCAGCAGCTTAAACAGGGTCTCTGAAGCTTTCTTT.

The genes are TRBV5-4 and TRBJ1-5; D call uncertain. CDR1 SGHNT and CDR2 YYREEE come from the germline V gene (reference sequence). V was shortened by 0 bases and J by 0 bases, with 10 bases between the two germline ends. The CDR3 runs 16 residues. In DNA, the CDR3 is TGTGCCAGCAGCTTGGGAGGTCCCTTTAGCAATCAGCCCCAGCATTTT. Residues: CASSLGGPFSNQPQHF. The complete variable domain, with remaining parts taken from reference TRBV5-4 and TRBJ1-5, reads ETGVTQSPTHLIKTRGQQVTLRCSSQSGHNTVSWYQQALGQGPQFIFQYYREEENGRGNFPPRFSGLQFPNYSSELNVNALELDDSALYLCASSLGGPFSNQPQHFGDGTRLSIL.

J is TRBJ1-2 and V is TRBV6-5; D is unclear. V was trimmed by 6 bases and J by 4 bases, leaving 12 bases between them. Germline V gene data show CDR1 as MNHEY and CDR2 as SVGAGI. The CDR3 extends over 13 amino acids. This CDR3 is CASRVDNGYGYTF. The CDR3 nucleotides read TGTGCCAGCAGGGTCGACAACGGCTATGGCTACACCTTC.

The CDR3 nucleotides are TGCGCCAGCAGCCCCGGGATCACAGGGTTCAGGTACGAGCAGTACTTC. It translates to CASSPGITGFRYEQYF. This chain joins TRBV5-1 and TRBJ2-7; D possibly corresponds to TRBD1 (6 bases). Germline CDR1 is SGHRS and CDR2 is YFSETQ. The CDR3 is 16 residues long. V lost 4 bases, J lost 4 bases, and 21 bases lay in between.

In this sample, this clone turned up once. This chain joins TRBV2 and TRBJ1-6; TRBD1 is a possible D gene (5 bases). Trimming shortened V by 2 bases and J by 9 bases, and 11 bases separated the two germline ends. Germline V gene sequence: CDR1 SNHLY, CDR2 FYNNEI. The CDR3 has 14 amino acids. The CDR3 here is CASSERGASSPLHF. The DNA for the CDR3 is TGTGCCAGCAGTGAAAGAGGGGCCAGTTCACCCCTCCACTTT.

The chain joins TRBV3-1 (or the pseudogene TRBV3-2) to TRBJ1-3; D uncertain. The CDR3 has 15 amino acids. V was clipped by 6 bases and J by 3 bases, with 15 bases between them. The germline gives CDR1 LGHDT, CDR2 YNNKEL (reference sequence). CDR3 in amino acids: CASRMGWGIGNTIYF. In DNA form, the CDR3 reads TGTGCCAGCAGAATGGGGTGGGGAATTGGAAACACCATATATTTT.

This clone was recorded only once. The rearrangement links TRBV19 to TRBJ1-6; D gene unclear. Trimming cost V 7 bases and J 5 bases, with 12 bases left between them. CDR3 length equals 14 residues. Germline-derived CDR1 and CDR2 are LNHDA and SQIVND (reference sequence). The CDR3 sequence is CASMGRTDNSPLHF. The CDR3 nucleotides read TGTGCCAGTATGGGTCGGACGGATAATTCACCCCTCCACTTT. The complete variable domain, with remaining parts taken from reference TRBV19 and TRBJ1-6, reads DGGITQSPKYLFRKEGQNVTLSCEQNLNHDAMYWYRQDPGQGLRLIYYSQIVNDFQKGDIAEGYSVSREKKESFPLTVTSAQKNPTAFYLCASMGRTDNSPLHFGNGTRLTVT.

This clone was observed a handful of times. This chain uses TRBV6-6 with TRBJ1-1; D is possibly TRBD1 (5 bases). V lost 5 bases to trimming and J lost 2 bases, with 15 bases between them. This CDR3 contains 15 residues. CDR1 and CDR2 (germline): MNHNY, SVGAGI (reference sequence). CDR3 nucleotides: TGTGCCAGCAGTCGCAGGGTGGTAGAAAACACTGAAGCTTTCTTT. It codes for CASSRRVVENTEAFF.

This clone was found a few times. The V and J genes are TRBV7-9 and TRBJ1-1; no clear D gene. V dropped 6 bases and J dropped 4 bases, with 9 bases sitting between them. This CDR3 contains 12 residues. Germline-derived CDR1 and CDR2 are SEHNR and FQNEAQ (reference sequence). The CDR3 coding sequence is TGTGCCAGCAGACTAGACCTCACTGAAGCTTTCTTT. It is translated as CASRLDLTEAFF.

This sequence joins TRBV24-1 and TRBJ1-2; TRBD1 might be the D (5 bases). CDR1 and CDR2 (germline): KGHDR, SFDVKD. With 4 bases removed from V and 2 bases from J, the gap between germline ends came to 10 bases. The CDR3 loop spans 14 amino acids. The CDR3 sequence is CATSDPTGNYGYTF. The CDR3 DNA follows: TGTGCCACCAGTGACCCTACAGGCAACTATGGCTACACCTTC.

This chain uses TRBV2 with TRBJ1-1, with D tentatively TRBD1 (6 bases). Germline V gene lookup returns CDR1 SNHLY and CDR2 FYNNEI. With 8 bases removed from V and 7 bases from J, the gap between germline ends came to 20 bases. The CDR3 is 14 amino acids. The CDR3 sequence: CASSEGGRWGEAFF. The CDR3 coding sequence is TGTGCCAGCTCTGAGGGGGGGCGGTGGGGTGAAGCTTTCTTT.

J is TRBJ1-1 and V is TRBV2; a weak D match, TRBD1 (5 bases). The CDR3 has 11 amino acids. CDR1 is SNHLY and CDR2 is FYNNEI in the germline V gene. Trimming pared 6 bases from V and 7 bases from J, leaving 9 bases between. The CDR3 nucleotides are TGTGCCAGCAGGAGGGGATTTGAAGCTTTCTTT. Translation gives CASRRGFEAFF.

The J gene is TRBJ1-6, the V gene TRBV14, with unresolved D. Germline values: CDR1 SGHDN, CDR2 FVKESK. The CDR3 has 14 amino acids. The V gene lost 0 bases and the J gene lost 7 bases, with 7 bases spanning the gap. The CDR3, as DNA: TGTGCCAGCAGCCAAGATCTCATCAATTCACCCCTCCACTTT. Its translation: CASSQDLINSPLHF. The variable domain in full, with the rest retrieved from reference TRBV14 and TRBJ1-6, is EAGVTQFPSHSVIEKGQTVTLRCDPISGHDNLYWYRRVMGKEIKFLLHFVKESKQDESGMPNNRFLAERTGGTYSTLKVQPAELEDSGVYFCASSQDLINSPLHFGNGTRLTVT.

This chain uses TRBV10-3 with TRBJ2-2, with TRBD2 as a possible D gene (6 bases). Between the trimmed V and J ends, which lost 3 bases and 3 bases, there was a span of 11 bases. Germline loops: CDR1 ENHRY, CDR2 SYGVKD. The CDR3 is made up of 15 amino acids. The CDR3 sequence: CAISDSGLDTGELFF. The CDR3 DNA sequence: TGTGCCATCAGTGACTCGGGACTTGACACCGGGGAGCTGTTTTTT.

CDR3 nucleotide sequence: TGTGCCAGCAGCTTCGGAGGCGGACTAGCGGGTACCTACAATGAGCAGTTCTTC. Translation: CASSFGGGLAGTYNEQFF. This rearrangement joins TRBV7-6 to TRBJ2-1, with TRBD2 matching over 11 bases. V lost 3 bases, J lost 2 bases, and 9 bases stayed unmatched. The CDR3 is 18 residues long. Looked up from germline, CDR1 is SGHVS and CDR2 is FNYEAQ.